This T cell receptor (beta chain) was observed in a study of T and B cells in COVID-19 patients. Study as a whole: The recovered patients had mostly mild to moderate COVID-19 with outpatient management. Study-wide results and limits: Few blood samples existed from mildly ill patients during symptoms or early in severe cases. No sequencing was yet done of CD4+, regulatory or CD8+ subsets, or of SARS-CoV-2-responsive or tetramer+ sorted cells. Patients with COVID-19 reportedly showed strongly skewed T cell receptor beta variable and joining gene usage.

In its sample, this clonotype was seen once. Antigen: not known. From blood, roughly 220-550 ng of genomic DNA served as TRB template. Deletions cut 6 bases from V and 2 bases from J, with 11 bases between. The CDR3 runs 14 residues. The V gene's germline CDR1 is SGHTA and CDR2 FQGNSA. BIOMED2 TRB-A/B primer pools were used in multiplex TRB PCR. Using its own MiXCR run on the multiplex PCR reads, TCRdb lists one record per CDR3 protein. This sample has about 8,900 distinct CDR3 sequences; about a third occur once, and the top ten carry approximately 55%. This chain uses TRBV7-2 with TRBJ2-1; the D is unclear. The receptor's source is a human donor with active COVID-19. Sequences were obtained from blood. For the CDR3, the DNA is TGTGCCAGCAGGGTTAGCCCTGCCTACAATGAGCAGTTCTTC. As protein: CASRVSPAYNEQFF.